Described below is a single T cell receptor beta chain sequence and its context. Antigen specificity is unknown. TCRdb's table, derived via immunoSEQ multiplex PCR, lists solely in-frame clones and lacks some. This table holds fewer than 2.5 million clones, more than 85% found once. Trimming left V 10 bases short and J 0 bases short, with 16 bases between. CDR1 is MDHEN and CDR2 is SYDVKM in the germline V gene. CDR3 length equals 15 residues. This record belongs to a study of shared clonotypes between healthy human individuals. Study summary: Donors had three CD4 naive, three CD4 memory, two CD8 naive and one CD8 memory plate apiece. Findings and limits, study-wide: Across a few donors, naive CD4 shared around 5.1%, naive CD8 more than 3%, memory CD4 roughly 2.3%, memory CD8 under 0.5%. Non-shared clonotypes displayed generation probabilities falling below those of clonotypes present in all four donors.

The receptor was isolated from a man between 18 and 35 years old in good health. Some clones in this sample may be carry-over from other donors' samples. The V gene is TRBV28, the J gene TRBJ1-5, with D possibly matching TRBD1 (6 bases). The sample taken for sequencing was naive CD4+ T cells from PBMCs. The subset was: CD45RA+ positively selected. The CDR3 protein is CATGGQGHSNQPQHF. DNA for the CDR3: TGTGCCACTGGGGGGCAGGGCCATAGCAATCAGCCCCAGCATTTT.